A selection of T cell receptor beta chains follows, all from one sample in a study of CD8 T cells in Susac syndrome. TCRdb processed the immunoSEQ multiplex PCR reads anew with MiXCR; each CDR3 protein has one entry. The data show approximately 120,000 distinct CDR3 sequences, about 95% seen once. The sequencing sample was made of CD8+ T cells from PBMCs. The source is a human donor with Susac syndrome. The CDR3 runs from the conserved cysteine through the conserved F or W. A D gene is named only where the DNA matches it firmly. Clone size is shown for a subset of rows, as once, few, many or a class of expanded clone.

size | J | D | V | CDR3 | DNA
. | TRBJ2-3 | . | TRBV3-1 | CASSQVRVGWTDTQYF | TGTGCCAGCAGCCAAGTGAGAGTCGGTTGGACAGATACGCAGTATTTT
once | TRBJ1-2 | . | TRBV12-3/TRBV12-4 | CASSFRGSNGYTF | TGTGCCAGCAGTTTCCGGGGATCGAATGGCTACACCTTC
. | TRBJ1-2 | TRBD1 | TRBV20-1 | CSARDVGTGDAGYTF | TGCAGTGCTAGAGATGTCGGGACAGGGGATGCTGGCTACACCTTC
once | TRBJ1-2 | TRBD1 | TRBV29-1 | CSVAGQGPRNYGYTF | TGCAGCGTCGCAGGACAGGGGCCCCGGAACTATGGCTACACCTTC
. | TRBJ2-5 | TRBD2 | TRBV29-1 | CSGPSGGAEETQYF | TGCAGCGGGCCGAGCGGGGGGGCCGAGGAGACCCAGTACTTC
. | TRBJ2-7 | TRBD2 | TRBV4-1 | CASSQERGGVDEQYF | TGCGCCAGCAGCCAAGAGCGGGGGGGCGTGGACGAGCAGTACTTC
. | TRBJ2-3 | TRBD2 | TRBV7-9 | CASSPGSLAGVWDTQYF | TGTGCCAGCAGCCCTGGTTCGCTAGCGGGAGTGTGGGATACGCAGTATTTT
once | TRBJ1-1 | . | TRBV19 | CASTLQGDTEAFF | TGTGCCAGTACCTTACAGGGAGATACTGAAGCTTTCTTT
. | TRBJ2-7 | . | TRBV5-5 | CASSPPSSSEQYF | TGTGCCAGCAGCCCCCCATCGTCGTCCGAGCAGTACTTC
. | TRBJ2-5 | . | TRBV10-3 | CAIKPGPLETQYF | TGTGCCATCAAACCGGGGCCCCTGGAGACCCAGTACTTC
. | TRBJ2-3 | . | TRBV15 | CATSPLTDTQYF | TGTGCCACCTCCCCCCTCACAGATACGCAGTATTTT
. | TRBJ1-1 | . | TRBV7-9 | CASRSADRWSEAFF | TGTGCCAGCAGGTCGGCTGACAGGTGGTCTGAAGCTTTCTTT
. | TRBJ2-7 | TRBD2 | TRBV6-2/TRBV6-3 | CASLRGEIGEQYF | TGTGCCAGCTTGCGGGGGGAAATCGGCGAGCAGTACTTC
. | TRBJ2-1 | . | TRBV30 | CAWTDLDSYNEQFF | TGTGCCTGGACGGACCTCGACTCATACAATGAGCAGTTCTTC
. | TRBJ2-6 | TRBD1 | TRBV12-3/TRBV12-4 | CASSLTGGEDSGANVLTF | TGTGCCAGCAGCCTCACAGGGGGCGAGGACTCTGGGGCCAACGTCCTGACTTTC
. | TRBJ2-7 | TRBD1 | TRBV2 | CASGDRDSSYEQYF | TGTGCCAGCGGGGACAGGGATAGCTCCTACGAGCAGTACTTC
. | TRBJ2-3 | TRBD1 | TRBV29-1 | CSSGQGSTDTQYF | TGCAGCTCTGGACAGGGTAGCACAGATACGCAGTATTTT
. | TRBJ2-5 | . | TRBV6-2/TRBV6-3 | CASSQAAIQETQYF | TGTGCCAGCAGTCAGGCGGCTATCCAAGAGACCCAGTACTTC
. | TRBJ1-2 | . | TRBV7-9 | CASSLADVWGYTF | TGTGCCAGCAGCTTAGCAGACGTGTGGGGCTACACCTTC
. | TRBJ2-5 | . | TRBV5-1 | CASSVDPRAEETQYF | TGCGCCAGCAGCGTGGATCCCCGGGCGGAAGAGACCCAGTACTTC
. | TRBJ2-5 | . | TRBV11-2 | CASSLESGIAETQYF | TGTGCCAGCAGCTTAGAGTCAGGGATTGCGGAGACCCAGTACTTC
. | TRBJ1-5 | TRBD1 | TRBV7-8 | CASSTTGQGFFQPQHF | TGTGCCAGCAGCACCACGGGACAGGGGTTTTTTCAGCCCCAGCATTTT
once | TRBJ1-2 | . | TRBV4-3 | CASSQDGGAPNYGYTF | TGCGCCAGCAGCCAAGATGGGGGGGCGCCCAACTATGGCTACACCTTC
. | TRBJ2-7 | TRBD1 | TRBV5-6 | CASSIGQDYEQYF | TGTGCCAGCAGCATCGGACAGGACTACGAGCAGTACTTC
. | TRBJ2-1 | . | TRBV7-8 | CASSLAGTGHDEQFF | TGTGCCAGCAGCTTAGCGGGGACTGGGCACGATGAGCAGTTCTTC
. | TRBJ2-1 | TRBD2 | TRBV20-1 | CSAGGLATPYNEQFF | TGCAGTGCGGGAGGACTAGCAACCCCCTACAATGAGCAGTTCTTC
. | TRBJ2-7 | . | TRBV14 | CASSQESVGPGLLYEQYF | TGTGCCAGCAGCCAAGAAAGCGTCGGTCCGGGACTCCTCTACGAGCAGTACTTC
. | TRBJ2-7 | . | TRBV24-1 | CATSGSGDEQYF | TGTGCCACCTCCGGGTCGGGAGACGAGCAGTACTTC
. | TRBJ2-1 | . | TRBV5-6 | CASSSRQSGIEQFF | TGTGCCAGCAGCTCTCGGCAGTCCGGAATTGAGCAGTTCTTC
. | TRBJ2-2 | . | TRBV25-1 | CASSDNTHTGELFF | TGTGCCAGCAGTGACAATACGCACACCGGGGAGCTGTTTTTT
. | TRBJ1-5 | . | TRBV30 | CAWSPQNNQPQHF | TGTGCCTGGAGTCCCCAGAACAATCAGCCCCAGCATTTT
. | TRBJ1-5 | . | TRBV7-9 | CASSGNNQPQHF | TGTGCCAGCAGCGGGAACAATCAGCCCCAGCATTTT
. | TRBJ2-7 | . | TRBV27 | CASSLLSGTLGYEQYF | TGTGCCAGCAGTTTATTGTCTGGGACTCTGGGCTACGAGCAGTACTTC
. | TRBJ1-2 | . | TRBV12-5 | CASGLEAYGYTF | TGTGCTAGTGGTCTAGAGGCCTATGGCTACACCTTC
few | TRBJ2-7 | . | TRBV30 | CAWSVSYEQYF | TGTGCCTGGAGTGTTAGTTACGAGCAGTACTTC
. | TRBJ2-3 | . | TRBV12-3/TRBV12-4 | CASSPDASPPASNTQYF | TGTGCCAGCAGTCCCGACGCCTCCCCGCCAGCCTCTAATACGCAGTATTTT
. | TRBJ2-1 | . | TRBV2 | CASSEVHREVGEFF | TGTGCCAGCAGTGAGGTTCATAGAGAGGTTGGCGAGTTCTTC
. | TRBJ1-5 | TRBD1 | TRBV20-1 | CSARDQGEVQPQHF | TGCAGTGCTAGAGATCAGGGGGAGGTGCAGCCCCAGCATTTT
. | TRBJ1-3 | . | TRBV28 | CASRETYGNTIYF | TGTGCCAGCAGGGAGACATATGGAAACACCATATATTTT
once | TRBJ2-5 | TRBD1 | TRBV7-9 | CAGGTGSEETQYF | TGTGCCGGCGGGACAGGATCTGAAGAGACCCAGTACTTC
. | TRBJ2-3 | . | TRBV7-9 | CASNPTDVDTDTQYF | TGTGCCAGCAACCCGACTGACGTGGACACAGATACGCAGTATTTT
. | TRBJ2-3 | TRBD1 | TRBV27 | CASSWDRSDTDTQYF | TGTGCCAGCAGTTGGGACAGGTCTGACACAGATACGCAGTATTTT
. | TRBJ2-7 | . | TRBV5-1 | CASSLPGEQYF | TGCGCCAGCAGCTTGCCCGGTGAGCAGTACTTC
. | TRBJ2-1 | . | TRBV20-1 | CSATPDLRGYNEQFF | TGCAGTGCTACTCCGGATCTGAGAGGATACAATGAGCAGTTCTTC
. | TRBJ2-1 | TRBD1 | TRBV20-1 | CSASGQDSFYFLSEQFF | TGCAGTGCTTCGGGACAGGACTCCTTTTATTTTCTCTCTGAGCAGTTCTTC
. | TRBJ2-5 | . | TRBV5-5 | CASREQSRETQYF | TGTGCCAGCAGAGAGCAATCTAGGGAGACCCAGTACTTC
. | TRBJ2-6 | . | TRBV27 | CASSSGHRAGANVLTF | TGTGCCAGCAGTTCCGGACACAGGGCTGGGGCCAACGTCCTGACTTTC
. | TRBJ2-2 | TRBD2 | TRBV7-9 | CASSPTRGGTNTGELFF | TGTGCCAGCAGCCCCACCCGCGGGGGGACGAACACCGGGGAGCTGTTTTTT
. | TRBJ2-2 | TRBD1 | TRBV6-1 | CASSPYWDSSNTGELFF | TGTGCCAGCAGCCCATATTGGGACAGCTCGAACACCGGGGAGCTGTTTTTT
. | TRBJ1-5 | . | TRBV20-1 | CSATGEVSNQPQHF | TGCAGTGCTACAGGGGAAGTAAGCAATCAGCCCCAGCATTTT
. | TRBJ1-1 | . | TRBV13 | CASSKMNTEAFF | TGTGCCAGCAGCAAGATGAACACTGAAGCTTTCTTT
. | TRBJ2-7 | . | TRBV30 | CAWSVVIKEEQYF | TGTGCCTGGAGTGTAGTCATTAAGGAGGAGCAGTACTTC
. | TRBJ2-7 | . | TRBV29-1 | CSVVEDKSSYEQYF | TGCAGCGTCGTCGAAGATAAGAGCTCCTACGAGCAGTACTTC
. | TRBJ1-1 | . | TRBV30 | CAWIGVGKTEAFF | TGTGCCTGGATAGGGGTCGGGAAAACTGAAGCTTTCTTT
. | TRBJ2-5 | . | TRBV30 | CAWSPLGETQYF | TGTGCCTGGAGCCCACTGGGAGAGACCCAGTACTTC